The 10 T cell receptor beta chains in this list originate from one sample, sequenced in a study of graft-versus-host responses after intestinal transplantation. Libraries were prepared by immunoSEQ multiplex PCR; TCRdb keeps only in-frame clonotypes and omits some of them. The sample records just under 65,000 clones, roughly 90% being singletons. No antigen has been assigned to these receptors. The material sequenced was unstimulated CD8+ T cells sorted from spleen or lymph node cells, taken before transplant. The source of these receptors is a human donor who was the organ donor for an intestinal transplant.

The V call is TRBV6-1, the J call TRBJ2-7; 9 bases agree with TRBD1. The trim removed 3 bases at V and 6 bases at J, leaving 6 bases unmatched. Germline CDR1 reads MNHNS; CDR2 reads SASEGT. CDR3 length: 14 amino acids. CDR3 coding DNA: TGTGCCAGCAGTGATTGGCGGACAGGGGCCGAGCAGTACTTC. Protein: CASSDWRTGAEQYF.

As DNA, the CDR3 is TGTGCCAGCAGCTTAGAGGCGGGAGGAGACGACGAGCAGTACTTC. Amino acid sequence: CASSLEAGGDDEQYF. V and J are TRBV13 and TRBJ2-7; the match to TRBD2 covers 8 bases. After removal of 1 base from V and 5 bases from J, the junction contained 7 bases not matched to a gene. Germline lookup yields CDR1 PRHDT and CDR2 FYEKMQ (reference sequence). This CDR3 is 15 amino acids long.

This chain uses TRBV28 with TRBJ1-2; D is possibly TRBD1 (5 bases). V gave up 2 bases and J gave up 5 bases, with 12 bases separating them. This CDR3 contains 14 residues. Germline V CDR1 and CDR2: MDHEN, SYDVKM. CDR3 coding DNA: TGTGCCAGCAGTTTAGGCAGGGAAGGGTATGGCTACACCTTC. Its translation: CASSLGREGYGYTF.

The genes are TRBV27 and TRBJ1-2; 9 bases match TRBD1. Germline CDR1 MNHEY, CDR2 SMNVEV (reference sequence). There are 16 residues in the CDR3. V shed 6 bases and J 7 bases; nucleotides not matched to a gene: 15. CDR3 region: CASSPYQYRGQFGYTF. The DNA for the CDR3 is TGTGCCAGCAGCCCTTATCAGTACAGGGGGCAGTTTGGCTACACCTTC.

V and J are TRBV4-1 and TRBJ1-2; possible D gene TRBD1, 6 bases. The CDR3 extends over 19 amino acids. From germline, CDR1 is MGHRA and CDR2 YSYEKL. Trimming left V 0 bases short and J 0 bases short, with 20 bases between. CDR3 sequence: CASSQEEGGRLSPNYGYTF. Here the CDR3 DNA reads TGCGCCAGCAGCCAAGAAGAGGGGGGGCGCCTATCCCCTAACTATGGCTACACCTTC.

The CDR3 DNA sequence: TGTGCCAGCAGCCGAACGACTAGCGGGATTTTGAATGAGCAGTTCTTC. This encodes CASSRTTSGILNEQFF. This chain uses TRBV27 with TRBJ2-1, with 11 bases that match TRBD2. The J segment lost 7 bases and the V segment lost 6 bases, leaving 11 bases of the junction unmatched. From germline, CDR1 is MNHEY and CDR2 SMNVEV (reference sequence). The CDR3 is 16 residues long.

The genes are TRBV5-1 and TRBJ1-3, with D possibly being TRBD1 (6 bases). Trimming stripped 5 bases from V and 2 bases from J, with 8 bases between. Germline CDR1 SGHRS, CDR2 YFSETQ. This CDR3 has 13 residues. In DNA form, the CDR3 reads TGCGCCAGCAGAGCAGGGGCTGGAAACACCATATATTTT. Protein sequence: CASRAGAGNTIYF.

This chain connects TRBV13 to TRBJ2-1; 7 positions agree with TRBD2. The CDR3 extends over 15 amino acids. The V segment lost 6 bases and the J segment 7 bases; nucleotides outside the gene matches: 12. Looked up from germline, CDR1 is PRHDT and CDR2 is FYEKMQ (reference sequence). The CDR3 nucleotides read TGTGCCAGCAGTCTTCGGGTAGCGGGCTCTAATGAGCAGTTCTTC. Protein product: CASSLRVAGSNEQFF.

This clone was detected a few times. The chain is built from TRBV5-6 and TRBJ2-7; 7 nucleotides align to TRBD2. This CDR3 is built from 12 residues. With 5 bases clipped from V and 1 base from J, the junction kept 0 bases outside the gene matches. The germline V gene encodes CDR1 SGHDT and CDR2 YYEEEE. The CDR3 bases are TGTGCCAGCAGGGGGGGGTCCTACGAGCAGTACTTC. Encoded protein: CASRGGSYEQYF. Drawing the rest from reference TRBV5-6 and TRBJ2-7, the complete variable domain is DAGVTQSPTHLIKTRGQQVTLRCSPKSGHDTVSWYQQALGQGPQFIFQYYEEEERQRGNFPDRFSGHQFPNYSSELNVNALLLGDSALYLCASRGGSYEQYFGPGTRLTVT.

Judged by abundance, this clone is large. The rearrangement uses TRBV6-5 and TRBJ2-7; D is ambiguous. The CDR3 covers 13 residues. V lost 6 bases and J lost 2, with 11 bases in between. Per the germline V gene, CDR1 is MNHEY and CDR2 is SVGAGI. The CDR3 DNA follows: TGTGCCAGCAGCTTGGGCCTCACCTACGAGCAGTACTTC. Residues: CASSLGLTYEQYF.